This passage covers 32 T cell receptor beta chains from one sample sequenced in a study of cytomegalovirus exposure and HLA in healthy donors. The study ran its PCR with 60 Vbeta and 13 Jbeta primers. This table comes from immunoSEQ multiplex PCR, and its TCRdb copy is limited to in-frame clones, with some not included. This table holds some 150,000 clones, roughly 80% found once. Sequenced: PBMCs. These receptors were taken from a young woman in good health and CMV-seronegative.

The chain couples TRBV28 to TRBJ1-3; no definite D call. Germline lookup yields CDR1 MDHEN and CDR2 SYDVKM. V was shortened by 7 bases and J by 5 bases, with 15 bases between the two germline ends. The CDR3 is made up of 14 amino acids. Here the CDR3 reads CASITPGLRNTIYF. CDR3 bases: TGTGCCAGCATCACTCCCGGACTGAGAAACACCATATATTTT.

This chain connects TRBV30 to TRBJ1-1; D remains unclear. V was cut by 0 bases and J by 3 bases, with 11 bases left in between. Looked up from germline, CDR1 is GTSNPN and CDR2 is SVGIG (reference sequence). CDR3 length: 14 residues. The CDR3 DNA is TGTGCCTGGAGTGTAACCAGGCGGGACACTGAAGCTTTCTTT. This encodes CAWSVTRRDTEAFF. Drawing the rest from reference TRBV30 and TRBJ1-1, the complete variable domain is SQTIHQWPATLVQPVGSPLSLECTVEGTSNPNLYWYRQAAGRGLQLLFYSVGIGQISSEVPQNLSASRPQDRQFILSSKKLLLSDSGFYLCAWSVTRRDTEAFFGQGTRLTVV.

The V call is TRBV4-1, the J call TRBJ2-2; 10 bases fit TRBD1. Trimming removed 1 base from V and 8 bases from J; junction bases left unmatched: 7. Per germline, CDR1 MGHRA and CDR2 YSYEKL. The CDR3 runs to 16 residues. For the CDR3, the DNA is TGCGCCAGCAGCCAAGGGGACAGGGGAGGTGCTGGGGAGCTGTTTTTT. Translation: CASSQGDRGGAGELFF.

The V call is TRBV23-1, the J call TRBJ1-5, with D maybe TRBD1 (5 bases). TRBV23-1 is marked as an open reading frame, function uncertain. The CDR3 consists of 19 residues. V was cut by 5 bases and J by 0 bases, with 23 bases left in between. The CDR3 loop is CASSKRGTGESYSNQPQHF. The CDR3 coding sequence is TGCGCCAGCAGTAAACGGGGGACGGGAGAATCCTATAGCAATCAGCCCCAGCATTTT.

This clone was observed a few times. This chain uses TRBV11-3 with TRBJ2-1, with TRBD1 matching over 8 bases. This CDR3 is 15 amino acids long. Per the germline V gene, CDR1 is SGHNT and CDR2 is YENEEA. V shed 5 bases, J shed 5 bases, and the junction held 8 bases outside the gene matches. The CDR3 sequence: CASSLNRGNHNEQFF. In DNA form, the CDR3 reads TGTGCCAGCAGCCTCAACAGGGGGAATCACAATGAGCAGTTCTTC.

Only a few counts were recorded for this clone. The V and J genes are TRBV7-6 and TRBJ2-7, with 8 bases aligning to TRBD2. CDR1 is SGHVS and CDR2 is FNYEAQ in the germline V gene. The CDR3 totals 14 residues. Trimming cost V 1 base and J 5 bases; bases outside gene matches: 4. CDR3 bases: TGTGCCAGCAGCTTAGAAAGCGGGAGCGACGAGCAGTACTTC. Its translation is CASSLESGSDEQYF.

The V call is TRBV6-5, the J call TRBJ2-7; TRBD1 agrees at 10 bases. The V segment lost 0 bases and the J segment 4 bases; nucleotides outside the gene matches: 3. This CDR3 spans 15 amino acids. Germline loops: CDR1 MNHEY, CDR2 SVGAGI. The CDR3 loop reads CASSYSWDRGYEQYF. CDR3 DNA: TGTGCCAGCAGTTACTCCTGGGACAGGGGATACGAGCAGTACTTC.

The chain carries TRBV27 and TRBJ2-1; TRBD1 matches 8 bases. The CDR3 has 14 residues. After removal of 3 bases from V and 9 bases from J, the junction contained 7 bases not matched to a gene. Looked up from germline, CDR1 is MNHEY and CDR2 is SMNVEV (reference sequence). The CDR3 reads CASSLNDRGGEQFF. For the CDR3, the DNA is TGTGCCAGCAGTTTGAATGACAGGGGCGGTGAGCAGTTCTTC.

The genes are TRBV10-3 and TRBJ2-7; 8 bases align to TRBD2. CDR3 length: 17 amino acids. The ends lost 0 bases at V and 6 bases at J; junction bases unmatched: 13. Germline values: CDR1 ENHRY, CDR2 SYGVKD. DNA for the CDR3: TGTGCCATCAGTGAGTCTGTCCTAAAGCGGGAGCGATCCGAGCAGTACTTC. It is translated as CAISESVLKRERSEQYF.

This chain uses TRBV28 with TRBJ1-5; 7 nucleotides match TRBD1. In germline, CDR1 is MDHEN, CDR2 SYDVKM. V lost 6 bases to trimming and J lost 2 bases; unmatched junction nucleotides: 28. The CDR3 is 22 amino acids. The CDR3 sequence is CASSLSVFCDRVGCGGNQPQHF. As DNA, the CDR3 is TGTGCCAGCAGCCTAAGCGTTTTTTGTGACAGGGTCGGTTGTGGTGGCAATCAGCCCCAGCATTTT.

The rearrangement joins TRBV5-1 to TRBJ2-7, with 9 positions matching TRBD1. There are 15 residues in the CDR3. In germline, CDR1 is SGHRS, CDR2 YFSETQ. V shed 5 bases, J shed 0 bases, and the junction held 6 bases outside the gene matches. The CDR3 DNA sequence: TGCGCCAGCAGGTTGACAGGGGGGAGCTCCTACGAGCAGTACTTC. Its translation is CASRLTGGSSYEQYF.

The DNA for the CDR3 is TGTGCCAGCAGTGAATCCGTCTACGAGCAGTACTTC. Translating gives CASSESVYEQYF. The V gene is TRBV2, the J gene TRBJ2-7; D unclear. The ends were cut back, 2 bases at V and 3 bases at J, with 5 bases in the middle. The CDR3 is 12 amino acids. Germline CDR1 is SNHLY and CDR2 is FYNNEI.

The chain employs TRBV5-1 and TRBJ1-4; 11 positions match TRBD1. Losses at the gene ends were 4 bases for V and 8 bases for J; bases not matched to a gene: 7. The germline V gene encodes CDR1 SGHRS and CDR2 YFSETQ. This CDR3 is built from 15 residues. The CDR3 reads CASSEGQGAREKLFF. The CDR3 DNA reads as TGCGCCAGCAGCGAAGGACAGGGGGCTCGGGAAAAACTGTTTTTT.

CDR3 DNA: TGTGCCAGTAGTATGGGTAGGGAGGCCAATGAGCAGTTCTTC. Translation: CASSMGREANEQFF. The chain combines TRBV19 with TRBJ2-1; TRBD2 is a possible D gene (6 bases). V was shortened by 3 bases and J by 6 bases, with 12 bases between the two germline ends. The CDR3 has 14 amino acids. The V gene's germline CDR1 is LNHDA and CDR2 SQIVND (reference sequence).

The V and J genes are TRBV7-2 and TRBJ1-5; D perhaps matches TRBD1 (5 bases). The CDR3 consists of 15 residues. Deletions cut 2 bases from V and 0 bases from J, with 8 bases between. Germline CDR1 is SGHTA and CDR2 is FQGNSA. CDR3 DNA: TGTGCCAGCAGCTTATCAGGGAATAGCAATCAGCCCCAGCATTTT. This encodes CASSLSGNSNQPQHF.

The chain links TRBV2 to TRBJ1-5; 10 bases agree with TRBD1. CDR1 is SNHLY and CDR2 is FYNNEI in the germline V gene. The CDR3 sequence is 15 residues long. The J segment lost 13 bases and the V segment lost 3 bases, leaving 12 bases of the junction unmatched. The CDR3 DNA reads as TGTGCCAGCAGTGAGCAGACAGGGGGCCTCTACAGGCAGCATTTT. This sequence encodes CASSEQTGGLYRQHF.

The V call is TRBV5-6, the J call TRBJ1-5; D is uncertain. The CDR3 runs 13 residues. From germline, CDR1 is SGHDT and CDR2 YYEEEE. V lost 1 base, J lost 6 bases, and 8 bases lay in between. The CDR3 here is CASSLYSGQPQHF. DNA for the CDR3: TGTGCCAGCAGCTTGTACTCGGGTCAGCCCCAGCATTTT. The variable domain in full, with the rest retrieved from reference TRBV5-6 and TRBJ1-5, is DAGVTQSPTHLIKTRGQQVTLRCSPKSGHDTVSWYQQALGQGPQFIFQYYEEEERQRGNFPDRFSGHQFPNYSSELNVNALLLGDSALYLCASSLYSGQPQHFGDGTRLSIL.

The gene calls are TRBV5-1 and TRBJ2-3, with D perhaps matching TRBD1 (6 bases). The CDR3 sequence is 15 residues long. V was cut by 6 bases and J by 4 bases, with 18 bases left in between. CDR1 is SGHRS, CDR2 YFSETQ, per germline. CDR3: CASTLGGSDADTQYF. The CDR3 coding sequence is TGCGCCAGCACCCTAGGGGGATCCGACGCAGATACGCAGTATTTT.

This sequence joins TRBV4-1 and TRBJ2-6, with TRBD2 matching over 7 bases. Germline V gene sequence: CDR1 MGHRA, CDR2 YSYEKL. The CDR3 covers 16 residues. The trim removed 4 bases at V and 0 bases at J, leaving 3 bases unmatched. As DNA, the CDR3 is TGCGCCAGCAGCCGGGGAGGGAGCTCTGGGGCCAACGTCCTGACTTTC. This codes for CASSRGGSSGANVLTF.

The V and J genes are TRBV19 and TRBJ2-1; 11 bases line up with TRBD1. The CDR3 is made up of 16 amino acids. CDR1 and CDR2 (germline): LNHDA, SQIVND (reference sequence). With 5 bases clipped from V and 6 bases from J, the junction kept 9 bases outside the gene matches. The CDR3 DNA sequence: TGTGCCAGTAGTTCGAGGACAGGGGGCCCCTTCAATGAGCAGTTCTTC. Translation: CASSSRTGGPFNEQFF.

The chain joins TRBV2 to TRBJ2-4, with D perhaps matching TRBD1 (6 bases). Germline CDR1 reads SNHLY; CDR2 reads FYNNEI. Trimming removed 6 bases at V and 2 bases at J, with 17 bases between. The CDR3 is made up of 16 amino acids. The CDR3 nucleotides read TGTGCCAGCAGAGACGTCCAGGGGTTTTCCAAAAACATTCAGTACTTC. Amino acids: CASRDVQGFSKNIQYF.

J is TRBJ1-5 and V is TRBV6-1, with 7 bases fitting TRBD1. This CDR3 spans 14 amino acids. Germline assignment: CDR1 MNHNS and CDR2 SASEGT. V shed 6 bases, J shed 9 bases, and the junction held 11 bases outside the gene matches. The chain's CDR3 is CASSAGQALRPQHF. The CDR3 DNA reads TGTGCCAGCAGCGCCGGACAGGCCCTCCGGCCCCAGCATTTT.

The CDR3 is CASSVGVTRGPDGELFF. CDR3 sequence (DNA): TGTGCCAGCAGCGTAGGGGTGACCAGGGGGCCCGACGGGGAGCTGTTTTTT. The J gene is TRBJ2-2, the V gene TRBV9; 8 bases agree with TRBD1. The CDR3 sequence is 17 residues long. Germline trimming cut 0 bases from V and 7 bases from J; bases unmatched to any gene: 11. The germline gives CDR1 SGDLS, CDR2 YYNGEE.

This chain connects TRBV7-9 to TRBJ2-1, with D unclear. Germline CDR1 reads SEHNR; CDR2 reads FQNEAQ (reference sequence). Trimming stripped 5 bases from V and 0 bases from J, with 11 bases between. The CDR3 has 15 residues. CDR3 residues: CASSRSLGSYNEQFF. The CDR3 DNA is TGTGCCAGCAGCCGGAGTCTGGGCTCCTACAATGAGCAGTTCTTC.

This clone appeared a few times. The chain couples TRBV6-6 to TRBJ1-2; 11 positions match TRBD1. CDR1 and CDR2 (germline): MNHNY, SVGAGI (reference sequence). CDR3 length: 14 amino acids. After removal of 5 bases from V and 8 bases from J, the junction contained 7 bases not matched to a gene. CDR3 coding DNA: TGTGCCAGCAGTGCGGGACAGGGGGATCGGGGCTACACCTTC. Translated: CASSAGQGDRGYTF.

J is TRBJ2-7 and V is TRBV7-6; TRBD2 aligns across 10 bases. The CDR3 loop spans 15 amino acids. CDR1 is SGHVS, CDR2 FNYEAQ, per germline. The V segment lost 5 bases and the J segment 3 bases; nucleotides outside the gene matches: 7. CDR3 in DNA: TGTGCCAGCAGCCCTAGCGCTAGCGGGAGCTACGAGCAGTACTTC. It yields the protein CASSPSASGSYEQYF.

This sequence joins TRBV6-5 and TRBJ2-7; D perhaps matches TRBD2 (5 bases). CDR3 length: 15 residues. The V gene's germline CDR1 is MNHEY and CDR2 SVGAGI. Trimming stripped 2 bases from V and 0 bases from J, with 11 bases between. In DNA form, the CDR3 reads TGTGCCAGCAGTTACGTTGCGGGTTCCTCCTACGAGCAGTACTTC. Amino acids: CASSYVAGSSYEQYF.

The rearrangement joins TRBV2 to TRBJ2-1; 9 positions match TRBD2. CDR1 is SNHLY, CDR2 FYNNEI, per germline. Trimming cost V 6 bases and J 7 bases; bases outside gene matches: 10. There are 15 residues in the CDR3. CDR3 in DNA: TGTGCCAGCAGCCCCGGGACTAGCAATGGTAATGAGCAGTTCTTC. Its translation: CASSPGTSNGNEQFF.

CDR3 protein: CASSGLAPETQYF. The CDR3 nucleotides read TGTGCCAGCAGTGGACTAGCGCCAGAGACCCAGTACTTC. The rearrangement uses TRBV2 and TRBJ2-5; 8 bases agree with TRBD2. Germline CDR1 SNHLY, CDR2 FYNNEI. Unmatched junction bases numbered 2, after V lost 4 bases and J lost 4 bases. This CDR3 comprises 13 residues.

DNA of the CDR3: TGTGCCAGCAGCATCACTTACAGTCCTAACCCGCTGAACACTGAAGCTTTCTTT. Protein sequence: CASSITYSPNPLNTEAFF. The J gene is TRBJ1-1, the V gene TRBV21-1; the D call in the table, TRBD1, was not verified against the DNA. TRBV21-1 is annotated as a pseudogene. This CDR3 is built from 18 residues.

The chain links TRBV6-5 to TRBJ2-1; TRBD2 matches 11 bases. This CDR3 contains 14 residues. Per the germline V gene, CDR1 is MNHEY and CDR2 is SVGAGI. Trimming took 6 bases from V and 5 from J; bases not matched to a gene: 3. The CDR3 region is CASSPGLADNEQFF. The CDR3 DNA reads as TGTGCCAGCAGCCCGGGACTAGCGGACAATGAGCAGTTCTTC.

The chain combines TRBV5-1 with TRBJ2-7, with D unclear. The CDR3 runs 13 residues. Trimming removed 2 bases from V and 3 bases from J, with 9 bases in between. Germline CDR1 SGHRS, CDR2 YFSETQ. CDR3 residues: CASSLTVGYEQYF. The CDR3 DNA sequence: TGCGCCAGCAGCTTAACAGTAGGCTACGAGCAGTACTTC.